This T cell receptor (beta chain) was sequenced during a study of cytomegalovirus exposure and HLA in healthy donors. Germline-derived CDR1 and CDR2 are MNHEY and SVGAGI. V was cut by 4 bases and J by 1 base, with 13 bases left in between. The CDR3 contains 15 residues. A few counts support this clone. Its antigen remains unknown. It was with 60 Vbeta and 13 Jbeta primers that the PCR ran. Assay used: immunoSEQ multiplex PCR; TCRdb lists only in-frame clones, some missing. The sample lists approximately 220,000 clones; roughly 84% were seen once. Points from the study as a whole: An Asian-associated ancestry cluster reportedly showed fewer N-insertions than the roughly 700-donor mean in a later analysis.

The sequence came from a boy between 2 and 10 years old in good health and CMV-seronegative. Material: PBMCs. The chain has TRBV6-5 and TRBJ1-1, with TRBD1 as a possible D gene (5 bases). The DNA of the CDR3 is TGTGCCAGCAGTTCCCGCTATCAGGGGAACACTGAAGCTTTCTTT. Its translation: CASSSRYQGNTEAFF.